Each of the 10 T cell receptor beta chains below was sequenced from the same sample in a study of T cell responses to AZD1222 COVID-19 vaccine. Method: immunoSEQ multiplex PCR; TCRdb's copy keeps in-frame clones and lacks some. The table lists around 95,000 clones, around 90% of them singletons. Source: peripheral blood, taken on day 0 of AZD1222 vaccination. All receptors derive from an adult in good health.

This clone was seen a few times. The rearrangement joins TRBV20-1 to TRBJ1-4; no clear D gene. V gave up 3 bases and J gave up 0 bases, with 8 bases separating them. There are 14 residues in the CDR3. Germline V gene lookup returns CDR1 DFQATT and CDR2 SNEGSKA (reference sequence). CDR3 nucleotides: TGCAGTGCTAGTATGGGAACAACTAATGAAAAACTGTTTTTT. Its translation: CSASMGTTNEKLFF.

This chain links TRBV4-1 with TRBJ1-1; no definite D call. The V gene lost 3 bases and the J gene lost 7 bases, with 15 bases spanning the gap. The CDR3 has 14 amino acids. Per the germline V gene, CDR1 is MGHRA and CDR2 is YSYEKL. This CDR3 reads CASSQDYLWDEAFF. Here the CDR3 DNA reads TGCGCCAGCAGCCAGGACTACCTTTGGGATGAAGCTTTCTTT.

This chain links TRBV10-3 with TRBJ1-2, with TRBD1 matching over 7 bases. The junction had 4 bases not matched to a gene; V was cut back by 10 bases and J by 5 bases. Germline values: CDR1 ENHRY, CDR2 SYGVKD. This CDR3 region has 11 residues. As DNA, the CDR3 is TGTGCCACCGGACAGGCGTATGGCTACACCTTC. Translation: CATGQAYGYTF.

The rearrangement links TRBV28 to TRBJ2-7; D possibly corresponds to TRBD2 (5 bases). The CDR3 is 14 amino acids. Germline V gene sequence: CDR1 MDHEN, CDR2 SYDVKM. V gave up 2 bases and J gave up 2 bases, with 10 bases separating them. The CDR3 coding sequence is TGTGCCAGCAGTTTACGGACTCGTACCTACGAGCAGTACTTC. Its translation is CASSLRTRTYEQYF.

The chain has TRBV27 and TRBJ2-1, with D uncertain. Per germline, CDR1 MNHEY and CDR2 SMNVEV (reference sequence). V was clipped by 1 base and J by 6 bases, with 19 bases between them. This CDR3 has 17 residues. The CDR3 sequence is CASSLFGGTRIGNEQFF. The CDR3 bases are TGTGCCAGCAGTTTATTCGGCGGCACCCGGATCGGCAATGAGCAGTTCTTC.

This rearrangement joins TRBV4-1 to TRBJ1-5; D is undetermined. Germline loops: CDR1 MGHRA, CDR2 YSYEKL. V was cut by 0 bases and J by 3 bases, with 12 bases left in between. The CDR3 is 16 residues long. The CDR3 is CASSQDGKRVNQPQHF. CDR3 sequence (DNA): TGCGCCAGCAGCCAAGATGGAAAAAGGGTCAATCAGCCCCAGCATTTT.

The CDR3 sequence: CASSLSRLSSYEQYF. CDR3 bases: TGTGCCAGCAGCTTATCGCGGTTGAGCTCCTACGAGCAGTACTTC. The chain employs TRBV13 and TRBJ2-7; the D is unclear. V lost 2 bases to trimming and J lost 0 bases, with 11 bases between them. Germline values: CDR1 PRHDT, CDR2 FYEKMQ (reference sequence). The CDR3 is made up of 15 amino acids.

The V and J genes are TRBV12-3 or TRBV12-4 and TRBJ1-4; D not certain. The CDR3 has 11 amino acids. The germline V and J ends were trimmed by 3 bases and 8 bases, with 4 bases remaining between them. As DNA, the CDR3 is TGTGCCAGCAGTTTGGAAGAAAAACTGTTTTTT. Translated, it gives CASSLEEKLFF.

A single count supports this clone. Written as DNA, the CDR3 is TGTGCCAGCAGCGCTGGACTAGCGGGGGATAAACTCTCCTACAATGAGCAGTTCTTC. It encodes CASSAGLAGDKLSYNEQFF. The chain has TRBV9 and TRBJ2-1, with TRBD2 matching 13 bases. CDR1 SGDLS and CDR2 YYNGEE come from the germline V gene. V lost 3 bases to trimming and J lost 0 bases; unmatched junction nucleotides: 9. The CDR3 consists of 19 residues.

The rearrangement links TRBV18 to TRBJ1-3, with 7 bases lining up with TRBD1. The V gene end was trimmed by 3 bases and the J gene end by 0 bases; junction bases not matched to a gene: 8. The germline CDR1 and CDR2 sequences are KGHSH and LQKENI. The CDR3 loop spans 17 amino acids. DNA of the CDR3: TGTGCCAGCTCACCGAGGACAGGCCACAGCTCTGGAAACACCATATATTTT. Translating it yields CASSPRTGHSSGNTIYF.